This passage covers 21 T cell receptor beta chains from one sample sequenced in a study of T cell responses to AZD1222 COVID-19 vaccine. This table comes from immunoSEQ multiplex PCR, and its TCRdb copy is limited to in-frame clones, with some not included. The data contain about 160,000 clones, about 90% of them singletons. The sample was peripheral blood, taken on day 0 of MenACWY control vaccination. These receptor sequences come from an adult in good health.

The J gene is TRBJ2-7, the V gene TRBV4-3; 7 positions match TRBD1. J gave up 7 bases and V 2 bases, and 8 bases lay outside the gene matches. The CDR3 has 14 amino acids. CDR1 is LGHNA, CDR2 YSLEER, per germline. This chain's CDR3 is CASSQSRTGREQYF. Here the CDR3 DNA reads TGCGCCAGCAGCCAATCCCGGACAGGTAGGGAGCAGTACTTC.

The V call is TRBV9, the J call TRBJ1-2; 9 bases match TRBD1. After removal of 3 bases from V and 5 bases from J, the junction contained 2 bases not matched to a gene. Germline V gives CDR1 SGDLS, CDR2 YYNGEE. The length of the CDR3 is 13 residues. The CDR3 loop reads CASSGGQGYGYTF. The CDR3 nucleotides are TGTGCCAGCAGCGGGGGACAGGGTTATGGCTACACCTTC.

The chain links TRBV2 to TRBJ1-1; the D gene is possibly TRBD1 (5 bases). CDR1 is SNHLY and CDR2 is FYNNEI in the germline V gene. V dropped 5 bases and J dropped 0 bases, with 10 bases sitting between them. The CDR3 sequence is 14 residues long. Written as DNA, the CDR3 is TGTGCCAGCAGTCTAGGGGCCGTGAACACTGAAGCTTTCTTT. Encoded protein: CASSLGAVNTEAFF. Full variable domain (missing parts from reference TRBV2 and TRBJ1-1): EPEVTQTPSHQVTQMGQEVILRCVPISNHLYFYWYRQILGQKVEFLVSFYNNEISEKSEIFDDQFSVERPDGSNFTLKIRSTKLEDSAMYFCASSLGAVNTEAFFGQGTRLTVV.

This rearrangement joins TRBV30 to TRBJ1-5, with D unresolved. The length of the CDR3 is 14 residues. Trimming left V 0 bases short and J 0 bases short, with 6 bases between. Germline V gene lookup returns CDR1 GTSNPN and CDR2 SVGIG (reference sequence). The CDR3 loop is CAWSVGYSNQPQHF. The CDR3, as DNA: TGTGCCTGGAGTGTTGGTTATAGCAATCAGCCCCAGCATTTT.

The CDR3 region has the DNA TGTGCCAGCAGCTTACAGGCGGCCAGCGACGAGCAGTACTTC. The encoded protein is CASSLQAASDEQYF. The chain recombines TRBV11-2 with TRBJ2-7; no clear D. Germline lookup yields CDR1 SGHAT and CDR2 FQNNGV. The CDR3 is 14 residues long. The ends were cut back, 2 bases at V and 5 bases at J, with 13 bases in the middle.

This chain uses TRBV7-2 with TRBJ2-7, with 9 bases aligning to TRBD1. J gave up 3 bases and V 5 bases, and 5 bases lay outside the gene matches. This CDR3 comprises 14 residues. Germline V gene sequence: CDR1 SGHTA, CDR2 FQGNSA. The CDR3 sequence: CASSSPGQGYEQYF. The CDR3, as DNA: TGTGCCAGCAGCAGTCCGGGACAGGGCTACGAGCAGTACTTC.

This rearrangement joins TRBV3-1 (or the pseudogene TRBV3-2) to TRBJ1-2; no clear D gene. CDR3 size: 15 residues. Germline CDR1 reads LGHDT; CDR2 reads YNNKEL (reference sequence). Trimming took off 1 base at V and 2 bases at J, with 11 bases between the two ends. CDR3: CASSQAWGSNYGYTF. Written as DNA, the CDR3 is TGTGCCAGCAGCCAAGCCTGGGGATCAAACTATGGCTACACCTTC.

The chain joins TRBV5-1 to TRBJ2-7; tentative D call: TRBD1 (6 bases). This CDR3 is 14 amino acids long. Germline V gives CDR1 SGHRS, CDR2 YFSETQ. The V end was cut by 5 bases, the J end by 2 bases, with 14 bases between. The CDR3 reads CASRNGTSTYEQYF. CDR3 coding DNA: TGCGCCAGCAGGAACGGGACAAGTACCTACGAGCAGTACTTC.

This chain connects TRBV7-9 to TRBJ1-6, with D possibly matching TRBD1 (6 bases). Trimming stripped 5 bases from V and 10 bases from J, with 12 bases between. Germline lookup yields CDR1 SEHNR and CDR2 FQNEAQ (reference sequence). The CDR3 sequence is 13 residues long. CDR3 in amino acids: CASSREGGSPLHF. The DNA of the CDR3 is TGTGCCAGCAGCCGGGAGGGGGGATCACCCCTCCACTTT.

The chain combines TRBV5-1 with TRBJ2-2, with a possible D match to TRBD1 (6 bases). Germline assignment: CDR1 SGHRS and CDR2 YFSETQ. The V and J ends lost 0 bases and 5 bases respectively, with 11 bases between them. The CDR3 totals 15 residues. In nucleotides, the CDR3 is TGCGCCAGCAGCTTGGTAGGGGGTTGGACCGGGGAGCTGTTTTTT. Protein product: CASSLVGGWTGELFF.

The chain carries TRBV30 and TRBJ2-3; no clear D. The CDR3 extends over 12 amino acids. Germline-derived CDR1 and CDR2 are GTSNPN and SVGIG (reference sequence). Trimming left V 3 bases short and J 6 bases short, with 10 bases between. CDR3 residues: CAWRSRADTQYF. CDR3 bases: TGTGCCTGGAGGTCTCGGGCGGATACGCAGTATTTT.

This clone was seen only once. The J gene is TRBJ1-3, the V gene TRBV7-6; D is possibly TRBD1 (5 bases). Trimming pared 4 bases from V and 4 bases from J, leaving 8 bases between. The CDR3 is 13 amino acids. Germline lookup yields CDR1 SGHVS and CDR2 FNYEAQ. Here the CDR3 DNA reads TGTGCCAGCAGCTCCCGGGGGGGAAACACCATATATTTT. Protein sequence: CASSSRGGNTIYF.

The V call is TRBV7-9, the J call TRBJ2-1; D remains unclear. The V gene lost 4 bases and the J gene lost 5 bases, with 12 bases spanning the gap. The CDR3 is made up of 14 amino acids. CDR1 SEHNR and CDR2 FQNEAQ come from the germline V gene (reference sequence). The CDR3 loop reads CASSSLGSHNEQFF. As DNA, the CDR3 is TGTGCCAGCAGCTCTTTGGGGTCGCACAATGAGCAGTTCTTC.

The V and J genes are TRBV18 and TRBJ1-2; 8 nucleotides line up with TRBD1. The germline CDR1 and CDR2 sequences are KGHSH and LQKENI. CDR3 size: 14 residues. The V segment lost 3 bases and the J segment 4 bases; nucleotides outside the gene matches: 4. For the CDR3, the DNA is TGTGCCAGCTCACCGGACAGGGTTAGCTATGGCTACACCTTC. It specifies CASSPDRVSYGYTF.

The CDR3 DNA reads as TGTGCCAGCAGCTTAGGGAGGGCTGAAGCTTTCTTT. Amino acid sequence: CASSLGRAEAFF. The rearrangement joins TRBV11-3 to TRBJ1-1; no reliable D call. Trimming stripped 1 base from V and 6 bases from J, with 6 bases between. CDR3 size: 12 residues. In germline, CDR1 is SGHNT, CDR2 YENEEA.

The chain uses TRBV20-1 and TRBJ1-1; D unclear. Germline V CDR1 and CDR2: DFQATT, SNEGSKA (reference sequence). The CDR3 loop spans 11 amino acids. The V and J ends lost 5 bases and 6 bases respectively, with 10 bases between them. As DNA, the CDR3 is TGCAGTGCTGGGAATGGCGCTGAAGCTTTCTTT. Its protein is CSAGNGAEAFF.

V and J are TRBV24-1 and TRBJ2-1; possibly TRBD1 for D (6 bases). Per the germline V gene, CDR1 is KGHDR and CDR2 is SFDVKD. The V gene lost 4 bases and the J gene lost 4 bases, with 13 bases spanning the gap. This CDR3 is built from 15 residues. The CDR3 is CATSDPGHLYNEQFF. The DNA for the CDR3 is TGTGCCACCAGTGACCCGGGACACCTGTACAATGAGCAGTTCTTC.

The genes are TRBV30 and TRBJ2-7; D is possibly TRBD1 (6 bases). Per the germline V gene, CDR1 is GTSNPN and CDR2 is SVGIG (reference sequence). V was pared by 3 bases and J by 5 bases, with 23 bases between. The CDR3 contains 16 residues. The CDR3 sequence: CAWSAGTGTRTDEQYF. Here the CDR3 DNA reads TGTGCCTGGAGCGCCGGTACAGGGACCCGGACGGACGAGCAGTACTTC.

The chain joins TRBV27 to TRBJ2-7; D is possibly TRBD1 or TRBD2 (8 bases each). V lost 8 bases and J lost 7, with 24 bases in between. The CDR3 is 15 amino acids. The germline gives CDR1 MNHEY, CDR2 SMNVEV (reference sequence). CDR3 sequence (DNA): TGTGCCAGCGGGCGACAGGGGACTTCGGGGGGGGAGCAGTACTTC. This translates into CASGRQGTSGGEQYF.

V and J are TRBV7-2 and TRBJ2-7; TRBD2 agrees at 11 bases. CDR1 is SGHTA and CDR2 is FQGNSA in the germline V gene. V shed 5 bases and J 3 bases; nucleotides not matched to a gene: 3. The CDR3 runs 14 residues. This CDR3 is CASSHGTSGYEQYF. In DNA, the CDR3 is TGTGCCAGCAGCCACGGGACTAGCGGCTACGAGCAGTACTTC.

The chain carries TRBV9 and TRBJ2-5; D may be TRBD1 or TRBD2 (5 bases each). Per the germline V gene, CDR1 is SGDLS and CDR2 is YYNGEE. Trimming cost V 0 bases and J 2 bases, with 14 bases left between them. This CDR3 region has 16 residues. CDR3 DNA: TGTGCCAGCAGCGTAGGAGGAGGACACCTACAAGAGACCCAGTACTTC. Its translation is CASSVGGGHLQETQYF.